This T cell receptor (beta chain) was observed in a study of vaccination and CD4 T cells after COVID-19. The ends were cut back, 7 bases at V and 4 bases at J, with 19 bases in the middle. The germline V gene encodes CDR1 MNHEY and CDR2 SVGEGT. The CDR3 has 15 residues. Sequencing of DNA taken from cultured CD4+ T cells relied on the Oncomine TCR Beta short-read assay. A single record per CDR3 protein comes from TCRdb applying MiXCR to the PCR reads. The data show about 13,000 distinct CDR3 sequences, around 26% seen once. Worth noting for this clonotype: The target antigen is unknown.

Specified treatment: roughly nine-day PBMC culture with coronavirus spike peptide pools or control peptides (ViraFEST assay). The source is a human donor who had recovered from COVID-19. What was sequenced was CD4+ T cells from blood, cultured in vitro. The chain combines TRBV6-2 or TRBV6-3 with TRBJ1-1, with no clear D. The CDR3 loop is CASTDGGLGGTEAFF. The CDR3, as DNA: TGTGCCAGCACCGACGGTGGGTTAGGAGGCACTGAAGCTTTCTTT.